Presented here are 5 T cell receptor beta chains from one specimen sequenced in a study of blood T cell repertoires in COVID-19. Method: immunoSEQ multiplex PCR; TCRdb's copy keeps in-frame clones and lacks some. The data show about 76,000 clones, 83% seen once. The specimen was peripheral blood. The receptors were sampled from an elderly man with acute or convalescent COVID-19.

This sequence joins TRBV18 and TRBJ2-7; tentatively, D is TRBD1 (5 bases). The germline V gene encodes CDR1 KGHSH and CDR2 LQKENI. Trimming stripped 2 bases from V and 3 bases from J, with 8 bases between. The CDR3 consists of 13 residues. The CDR3 bases are TGTGCCAGCTCACCAAGACAGAACTACGAGCAGTACTTC. Its protein is CASSPRQNYEQYF.

The chain recombines TRBV5-1 with TRBJ1-2; D is possibly TRBD1 (5 bases). The CDR3 contains 15 residues. The germline V gene has CDR1 SGHRS and CDR2 YFSETQ. Between the trimmed V and J ends, which lost 0 bases and 4 bases, there was a span of 13 bases. CDR3 nucleotides: TGCGCCAGCAGCTTGGAGTCCTCGACAGTCTATGGCTACACCTTC. Its protein is CASSLESSTVYGYTF.

V usage is TRBV18 and J usage is TRBJ1-5; D is unresolved. The CDR3 loop spans 14 amino acids. CDR1 and CDR2 from the germline V gene are KGHSH and LQKENI. Trimming stripped 5 bases from V and 0 bases from J, with 8 bases between. The CDR3 sequence: CASSGTASNQPQHF. CDR3 nucleotides: TGTGCCAGCTCAGGAACAGCTAGCAATCAGCCCCAGCATTTT.

This clone appeared a few times. This chain connects TRBV5-4 to TRBJ1-4, with D perhaps matching TRBD1 (5 bases). Trimming cost V 4 bases and J 0 bases, with 10 bases left between them. The CDR3 spans 15 residues. Germline assignment: CDR1 SGHNT and CDR2 YYREEE (reference sequence). The CDR3 DNA sequence: TGTGCCAGCAGCGGTACAGGCGCAACTAATGAAAAACTGTTTTTT. Its translation is CASSGTGATNEKLFF.

This clone was seen ten or more times. The chain is built from TRBV4-1 and TRBJ1-1; D is perhaps TRBD1 (5 bases). The CDR3 spans 14 residues. Germline V lookup: CDR1 MGHRA, CDR2 YSYEKL. The ends were cut back, 0 bases at V and 9 bases at J, with 14 bases in the middle. CDR3 protein: CASSQEEGRGQAFF. CDR3 DNA sequence: TGCGCCAGCAGCCAAGAGGAGGGGCGGGGCCAAGCTTTCTTT.